The 6 T cell receptor beta chains listed next were all sequenced from one sample in a study of OX40 agonist ivuxolimab in advanced cancers. The repertoire was sequenced with immunoSEQ multiplex PCR; TCRdb's copy has only in-frame clones and lacks some. The repertoire holds tens of thousands of clones, around nine tenths seen once, with about 0.87% in the top ten. Sample: CD4+ or CD8+ T cells sorted from blood, taken in a trial of the OX40 agonist ivuxolimab. These receptors came from an adult with an advanced solid tumor such as melanoma, head and neck, liver or kidney cancer.

J is TRBJ1-5 and V is TRBV5-6; 7 bases align to TRBD1. The CDR3 contains 14 residues. The trim removed 2 bases at V and 5 bases at J, leaving 4 bases unmatched. The germline gives CDR1 SGHDT, CDR2 YYEEEE. CDR3 sequence reads: CASSFGQGDQPQHF. In DNA form, the CDR3 reads TGTGCCAGCAGCTTTGGGCAGGGGGATCAGCCCCAGCATTTT.

The chain has TRBV27 and TRBJ2-5; no clear D. Between the trimmed V and J ends, which lost 4 bases and 5 bases, there was a span of 14 bases. Germline V gene data show CDR1 as MNHEY and CDR2 as SMNVEV (reference sequence). This CDR3 comprises 14 residues. The CDR3 sequence: CASSSFLVGETQYF. The CDR3 nucleotides read TGTGCCAGCAGTTCATTCCTAGTAGGGGAGACCCAGTACTTC.

The V gene is TRBV7-8, the J gene TRBJ2-3, with 7 nucleotides matching TRBD1. The CDR3 consists of 16 residues. CDR1 SGHVS and CDR2 FQNEAQ come from the germline V gene. V lost 6 bases, J lost 3 bases, and 12 bases stayed unmatched. The CDR3 loop is CASSLTYRGGTDTQYF. CDR3 coding DNA: TGTGCCAGCAGTTTAACCTACAGGGGCGGGACAGATACGCAGTATTTT.

The V gene is TRBV9, the J gene TRBJ2-4; no firm D call. Germline CDR1 is SGDLS and CDR2 is YYNGEE. The CDR3 sequence is 17 residues long. Trimming removed 4 bases from V and 0 bases from J, with 17 bases in between. The CDR3 spells CASSPSRAALAKNIQYF. CDR3 DNA: TGTGCCAGCAGCCCCTCGCGTGCGGCGCTAGCCAAAAACATTCAGTACTTC.

The chain employs TRBV7-9 and TRBJ1-4, with 7 nucleotides matching TRBD1. The J segment lost 3 bases and the V segment lost 5 bases, leaving 6 bases of the junction unmatched. Germline V gives CDR1 SEHNR, CDR2 FQNEAQ (reference sequence). The length of the CDR3 is 15 residues. Here the CDR3 DNA reads TGTGCCAGCAGCGCGACAGGGAGTGCTAATGAAAAACTGTTTTTT. Protein product: CASSATGSANEKLFF.

The V call is TRBV10-3, the J call TRBJ2-7; 11 positions match TRBD1. CDR1 ENHRY and CDR2 SYGVKD come from the germline V gene. V was pared by 3 bases and J by 5 bases, with 9 bases of the junction left unmatched. This CDR3 contains 16 residues. The chain's CDR3 is CAISESRRTGGDEQYF. DNA of the CDR3: TGTGCCATCAGTGAATCGAGAAGGACAGGGGGCGACGAGCAGTACTTC.